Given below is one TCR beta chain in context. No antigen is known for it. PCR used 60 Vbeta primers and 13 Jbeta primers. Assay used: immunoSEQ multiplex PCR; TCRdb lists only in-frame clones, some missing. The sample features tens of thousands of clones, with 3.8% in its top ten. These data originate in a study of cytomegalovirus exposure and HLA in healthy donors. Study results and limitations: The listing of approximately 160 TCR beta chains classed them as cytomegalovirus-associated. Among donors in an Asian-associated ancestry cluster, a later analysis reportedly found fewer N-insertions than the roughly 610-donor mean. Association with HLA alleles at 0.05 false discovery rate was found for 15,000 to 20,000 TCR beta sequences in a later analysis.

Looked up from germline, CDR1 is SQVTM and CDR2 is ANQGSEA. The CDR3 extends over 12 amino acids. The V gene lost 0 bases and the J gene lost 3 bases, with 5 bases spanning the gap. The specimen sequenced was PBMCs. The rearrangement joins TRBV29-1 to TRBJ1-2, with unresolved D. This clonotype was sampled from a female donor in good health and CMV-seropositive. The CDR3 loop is CSVEERDYGYTF. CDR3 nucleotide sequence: TGCAGCGTTGAAGAGAGGGACTATGGCTACACCTTC.